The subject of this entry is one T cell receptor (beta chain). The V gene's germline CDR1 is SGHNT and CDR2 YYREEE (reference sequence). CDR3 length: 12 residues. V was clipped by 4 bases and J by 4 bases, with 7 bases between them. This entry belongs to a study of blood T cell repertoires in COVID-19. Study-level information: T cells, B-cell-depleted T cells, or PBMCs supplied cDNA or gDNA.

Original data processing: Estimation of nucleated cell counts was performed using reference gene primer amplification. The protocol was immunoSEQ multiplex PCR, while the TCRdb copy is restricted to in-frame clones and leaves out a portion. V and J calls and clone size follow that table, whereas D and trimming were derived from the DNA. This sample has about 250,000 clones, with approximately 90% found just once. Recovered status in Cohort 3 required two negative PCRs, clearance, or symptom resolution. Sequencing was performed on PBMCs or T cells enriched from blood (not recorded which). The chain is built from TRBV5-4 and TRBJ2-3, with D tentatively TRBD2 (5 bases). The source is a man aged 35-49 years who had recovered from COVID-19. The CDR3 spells CASSTRADTQYF. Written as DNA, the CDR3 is TGTGCCAGCAGCACTAGGGCAGATACGCAGTATTTT.